This TCR beta chain was sequenced during a study of human T cells and chemical hapten exposure. The wider study: An approximately 2 cm by approximately 2 cm inner upper arm patch received 2% DPC for sensitization. Affected patients, primarily female, had alopecia areata, totalis or universalis.

Findings and caveats of the study: No change in TCRs above 1 in 1000 frequency was produced by DPC sensitization.

Germline V gene sequence: CDR1 KGHSH, CDR2 LQKENI. The germline V and J ends were trimmed by 3 bases and 2 bases, with 11 bases remaining between them. The length of the CDR3 is 14 residues. Time point denoted: pre-sensitization, week 0. Regarding treatment: therapeutic diphenylcyclopropenone sensitization with weekly scalp DPC. Every donor had alopecia and was 18 to 70 years old; all were suitable for DPC. This clonotype was seen a few times. No antigen is known for it. Using its own MiXCR run on the RACE reads, TCRdb lists one record per CDR3 protein. The table includes around 330,000 distinct CDR3 sequences, over 5% detected once.

The sample was whole blood, taken in connection with sensitization to the hapten diphenylcyclopropenone (DPC). The V call is TRBV18, the J call TRBJ2-7, with D unresolved. The origin of this receptor is a woman between 18 and 29 years old with alopecia areata. Some clones in this sample may be carry-over from other donors' samples. Here the CDR3 reads CASSPSLRAYEQYF. In DNA, the CDR3 is TGTGCCAGCTCACCGAGCCTGCGAGCCTACGAGCAGTACTTC.